The entry below gives a single TCR beta chain sequence along with its context. Its specificity is unknown. This entry belongs to a study of blood T cells in healthy people across ages. This CDR3 has 18 amino acids. Trimming removed 6 bases from V and 5 bases from J, with 27 bases in between. Whole-study findings and limits: Older individuals had lower TCR beta diversity per million T cells (the decline was roughly linear).

For every donor, a draw yielded around 10 milliliters of peripheral blood. Isolation yielded PBMCs, at least 7 million per sample, in every case. Then a second PCR, running roughly 6 to 11 cycles, was carried out with a sample-barcoded 5' primer and a J-beta primer mix. TCRdb analysed the 5' RACE reads with MiXCR anew, one entry per CDR3 protein. The sample carries about 1.4 million distinct CDR3 sequences, approximately 59% recorded once. The V and J genes are TRBV12-3 or TRBV12-4 and TRBJ2-3; D is perhaps TRBD2 (6 bases). The specimen was blood. The origin of this receptor is a man aged 18 to 30 in good health. This CDR3 is CASSSTPLLAFWEDTQYF. The CDR3 coding sequence is TGTGCCAGCAGCTCTACCCCACTACTAGCTTTCTGGGAAGATACGCAGTATTTT.